The clone carrying this T cell receptor beta chain was seen repeatedly, ten times or more. As yet, its antigen is unknown. Time point defined: sample taken at primary tumor resection. Unsorted samples of tumor, nontumor lung or frozen PBMC had their whole RNA sequenced. A total of approximately 75 untreated early-stage non-small cell lung cancer patients served as donors. The data were obtained in a study of spatial heterogeneity in lung cancer. At the level of the study: Sequence detection consistently recorded a greater number of beta-chain than alpha-chain sequences.

Findings and caveats of the study: The appearance of ubiquitous expanded tumor TCRs in blood was greater at resection than follow-up.

CDR1 ENHRY and CDR2 SYGVKD come from the germline V gene. The CDR3 runs 14 residues. Trimming took off 3 bases at V and 7 bases at J, with 15 bases between the two ends. MiXCR, run by TCRdb on the 5' RACE reads, gives a single entry per CDR3 protein. Counted here are fewer than 40,000 distinct CDR3 sequences, 7.5% occurring once; the ten biggest clones make up roughly 28%. V usage is TRBV10-3 and J usage is TRBJ2-5, with D maybe TRBD2 (5 bases). This material consisted of PBMCs, taken at surgery. This TCR was sampled from a male donor with early-stage non-small cell lung cancer. Here the CDR3 reads CAISDWASRGTQYF. For the CDR3, the DNA is TGTGCCATCAGTGACTGGGCTAGCCGAGGGACCCAGTACTTC.